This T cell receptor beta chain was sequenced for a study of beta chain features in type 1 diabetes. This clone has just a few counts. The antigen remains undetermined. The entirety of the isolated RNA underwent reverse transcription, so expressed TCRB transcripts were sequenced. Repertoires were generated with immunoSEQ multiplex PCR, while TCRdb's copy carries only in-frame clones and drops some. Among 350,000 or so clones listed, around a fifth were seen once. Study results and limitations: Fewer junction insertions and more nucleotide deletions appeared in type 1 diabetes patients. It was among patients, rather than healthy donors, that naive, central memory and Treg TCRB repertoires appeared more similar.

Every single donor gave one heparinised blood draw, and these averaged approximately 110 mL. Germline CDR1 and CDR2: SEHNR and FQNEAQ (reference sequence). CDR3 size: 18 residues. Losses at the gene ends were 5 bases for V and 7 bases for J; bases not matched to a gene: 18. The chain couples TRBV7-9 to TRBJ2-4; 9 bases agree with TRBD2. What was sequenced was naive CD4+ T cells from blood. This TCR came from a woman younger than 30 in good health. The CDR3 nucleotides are TGTGCCAGCAGCCCTGGTTTTGCGGGAGGGCCCTCGCGTAACATTCAGTACTTC. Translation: CASSPGFAGGPSRNIQYF. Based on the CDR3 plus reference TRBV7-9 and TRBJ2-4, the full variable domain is DTGVSQNPRHKITKRGQNVTFRCDPISEHNRLYWYRQTLGQGPEFLTYFQNEAQLEKSRLLSDRFSAERPKGSFSTLEIQRTEQGDSAMYLCASSPGFAGGPSRNIQYFGAGTRLSVL.